The rows below give T cell receptor beta chains drawn from one sample of a study of T cell responses to AZD1222 COVID-19 vaccine. The protocol was immunoSEQ multiplex PCR, while the TCRdb copy is restricted to in-frame clones and leaves out a portion. The sample has around 100,000 clones, over 75% seen once. Sequenced material: peripheral blood, taken on day 0 of MenACWY control vaccination. All receptors come from an adult in good health. The CDR3 runs from the conserved cysteine through the conserved F or W. Fields, in order: J gene, V gene, CDR3 protein.

>TRBJ2-3|TRBV30
CAWSVPRGYTDTQYF
>TRBJ1-1|TRBV15
CATSRVMNTEAFF
>TRBJ1-5|TRBV19
CASSFDRGQPQHF
>TRBJ2-4|TRBV18
CASSSTGFDIQYF
>TRBJ2-1|TRBV7-2
CASRPIIAGVYNEQFF
>TRBJ2-4|TRBV5-4
CASSFGGQGARNIQYF
>TRBJ2-1|TRBV19
CASTTGTGGLNEQFF
>TRBJ2-2|TRBV13
CASSPRVTGELFF
>TRBJ2-3|TRBV29-1
CSVRRGGTDTQYF
>TRBJ1-5|TRBV7-2
CASSLASHQPQHF
>TRBJ2-2|TRBV4-3
CASSARLNTGELFF
>TRBJ1-1|TRBV11-3
CASSLDGGTEAFF
>TRBJ1-2|TRBV27
CASSVSGTGYRGYTF
>TRBJ1-3|TRBV9
CASSVETRTSGNTIYF
>TRBJ2-7|TRBV11-2
CASSSRSTDTSYEQYF
>TRBJ2-1|TRBV5-1
CASSLDPAGDNEQFF
>TRBJ1-1|TRBV29-1
CSVGAGRGTEAFF
>TRBJ2-1|TRBV19
CASSRWERGSNEQFF
>TRBJ1-1|TRBV20-1
CSASIRLNTEAFF
>TRBJ2-7|TRBV30
CAWSVSSAYEQYF
>TRBJ2-7|TRBV6-5
CASRTTEPAYEQYF
>TRBJ2-7|TRBV2
CASRETSGFTYEQYF
>TRBJ1-5|TRBV4-1
CASSRERDRSNQPQHF
>TRBJ2-7|TRBV19
CASSSNRGLSSYEQYF
>TRBJ2-5|TRBV20-1
CSAGGKETQYF
>TRBJ2-2|TRBV27
CASSHGQVWTGELFF
>TRBJ1-2|TRBV6-5
CASSYLRQGNYGYTF
>TRBJ2-1|TRBV19
CASSNSGYNEQFF
>TRBJ2-2|TRBV11-2
CASSPRTGTNTGELFF
>TRBJ2-4|TRBV6-2/TRBV6-3
CASSYSAGDIQYF
>TRBJ1-2|TRBV3-1/TRBV3-2
CASSNGIGYGYTF
>TRBJ1-5|TRBV18
CASTPGQADQPQHF
>TRBJ1-6|TRBV4-3
CASSQDRGDYYSSYNSPLHF
>TRBJ2-5|TRBV5-1
CASSADSRRGETQYF
>TRBJ2-1|TRBV2
CASTGTGVNEQFF
>TRBJ1-1|TRBV19
CASSPSRGNPSDTEAFF
>TRBJ2-7|TRBV19
CASRDRGSYEQYF
>TRBJ2-7|TRBV3-1/TRBV3-2
CASSQGGGSSSYEQYF
>TRBJ1-2|TRBV18
CASSPPREVHSGYTF
>TRBJ1-1|TRBV7-2
CASRVDRNTEAFF
>TRBJ2-2|TRBV7-2
CASRGLASTGELFF
>TRBJ2-5|TRBV27
CASSPPGVQETQYF
>TRBJ2-2|TRBV28
CASRGSTEGLNTGELFF
>TRBJ1-5|TRBV6-2/TRBV6-3
CASSPSYSNQPQHF
>TRBJ1-3|TRBV19
CAPGAGDGNTIYF
>TRBJ1-1|TRBV7-2
CASSLAGGEGTEAFF
>TRBJ2-1|TRBV5-1
CASSTIPGTDRYNEQFF
>TRBJ1-4|TRBV28
CASRTGTGNEKLFF
>TRBJ1-4|TRBV7-2
CASSSLHLGGGEKLFF
>TRBJ1-2|TRBV5-5
CASSPRVDYGYTF
>TRBJ1-1|TRBV5-5
CASSLMGVAEAFF
>TRBJ1-2|TRBV6-1
CASSEVPPAGYTF
>TRBJ2-1|TRBV7-2
CASSADPSSSEQFF
>TRBJ1-2|TRBV10-1
CASTVGQTYGYTF
>TRBJ1-1|TRBV12-5
CASGLVGQVQERSEAFF
>TRBJ1-2|TRBV27
CASRQGAVDYGYTF
>TRBJ2-7|TRBV6-5
CASKTGGSSYEQYF
>TRBJ2-5|TRBV9
CASSAPGQETQYF
>TRBJ1-1|TRBV3-1/TRBV3-2
CASSETGGTEAFF